The next 17 T cell receptor beta chains were all read from a single sample in a study of cytomegalovirus exposure and HLA in healthy donors (dated 2017 in TCRdb). The library relied on the immunoSEQ multiplex PCR assay. For the multiplex PCR, a mixture combining 60 forward primers for TCR Vbeta segments and 13 reverse primers for TCR Jbeta segments was used. In TCRdb, the immuneACCESS table is reduced to in-frame sequences with V and J assigned. These tables do not hold every clone; where another copy was compared, an unresolved V gene accounts for under half, and the others remain unexplained. For this sample the table gives some 160,000 clones, of which around 73% were detected only once. About 1.5% of the sample goes to the ten largest clones. Sequenced material: PBMCs. The source of these receptors is a male donor in good health and CMV-seronegative.

The chain uses TRBV28 and TRBJ1-6; 8 nucleotides match TRBD1. This CDR3 is 14 amino acids long. From germline, CDR1 is MDHEN and CDR2 SYDVKM. V dropped 5 bases and J dropped 11; count of bases not matched to a gene: 8. This CDR3 reads CASSTRQGRPPLHF. The CDR3 nucleotides are TGTGCCAGCAGTACACGACAGGGGAGGCCACCCCTCCACTTT.

This clone showed up just once. The chain joins TRBV28 to TRBJ1-1, with 8 positions matching TRBD1. J gave up 3 bases and V 6 bases, and 6 bases lay outside the gene matches. In germline, CDR1 is MDHEN, CDR2 SYDVKM. This CDR3 is 14 amino acids long. The CDR3 here is CASSFQDRDTEAFF. DNA for the CDR3: TGTGCCAGCAGCTTCCAGGACAGGGACACTGAAGCTTTCTTT.

This clone was observed a few times. This chain joins TRBV28 and TRBJ2-7; TRBD1 aligns across 7 bases. The CDR3 runs 13 residues. Germline values: CDR1 MDHEN, CDR2 SYDVKM. The J segment lost 0 bases and the V segment lost 6 bases, leaving 2 bases of the junction unmatched. CDR3 in amino acids: CASRSGGSYEQYF. The CDR3 bases are TGTGCCAGCAGATCAGGGGGCTCCTACGAGCAGTACTTC.

The chain uses TRBV14 and TRBJ2-2; 8 positions match TRBD2. The CDR3 length is 19 residues. With 0 bases clipped from V and 6 bases from J, the junction kept 15 bases outside the gene matches. The germline V gene has CDR1 SGHDN and CDR2 FVKESK. In DNA form, the CDR3 reads TGTGCCAGCAGCCAAGATCCTCCAGGATTGGCGGGAGGTTCCGGGGAGCTGTTTTTT. This sequence encodes CASSQDPPGLAGGSGELFF.

The V call is TRBV7-8, the J call TRBJ2-7, with TRBD2 matching over 11 bases. The CDR3 has 16 residues. Germline trimming cut 4 bases from V and 2 bases from J; bases unmatched to any gene: 7. Per the germline V gene, CDR1 is SGHVS and CDR2 is FQNEAQ. The DNA of the CDR3 is TGTGCCAGCAGCTCAACCCTAGCGGGGGGTACCTACGAGCAGTACTTC. Its protein is CASSSTLAGGTYEQYF.

Remarks on this clone: The junction shows a germline mismatch at one end, possibly a read error. This chain links TRBV6-5 with TRBJ1-1; D is perhaps TRBD1 (5 bases). Germline CDR1 MNHEY, CDR2 SVGAGI. The CDR3 covers 14 residues. Here the CDR3 DNA reads TGTGCCAGCAGACGACAGACCCTGAACAGTGAAGCTTTCTTT. It yields the protein CASRRQTLNSEAFF.

The chain joins TRBV19 to TRBJ1-3; perhaps TRBD1 as D (6 bases). The CDR3 runs 16 residues. Germline V CDR1 and CDR2: LNHDA, SQIVND (reference sequence). The V and J ends lost 6 bases and 3 bases respectively, with 18 bases between them. Here the CDR3 DNA reads TGTGCCAGTAGCCTAAGCGACAGGTACCTTGGAAACACCATATATTTT. This gives the protein CASSLSDRYLGNTIYF. The whole variable domain, remainder taken from reference TRBV19 and TRBJ1-3, is DGGITQSPKYLFRKEGQNVTLSCEQNLNHDAMYWYRQDPGQGLRLIYYSQIVNDFQKGDIAEGYSVSREKKESFPLTVTSAQKNPTAFYLCASSLSDRYLGNTIYFGEGSWLTVV.

The J gene is TRBJ2-5, the V gene TRBV7-2; 8 bases map to TRBD1. Germline values: CDR1 SGHTA, CDR2 FQGNSA. Trimming took 7 bases from V and 2 from J; bases not matched to a gene: 9. There are 15 residues in the CDR3. CDR3 region: CASNKDRAIQETQYF. The DNA of the CDR3 is TGTGCCAGCAATAAGGACAGGGCGATACAAGAGACCCAGTACTTC.

As regards this clone: One end of the junction does not line up with germline, which may come from a read error. This sample also contains other DNA sequences that code for the same CDR3. V and J are TRBV6-4 and TRBJ2-7; TRBD2 aligns across 10 bases. Germline values: CDR1 MRHNA, CDR2 SNTAGT. This CDR3 spans 15 amino acids. The CDR3 spells CASSELAGASYEQYF. Here the CDR3 DNA reads TGTGCCAGTAGTGAGCTAGCGGGAGCTTCCTACGAGCAGTACTTC.

V usage is TRBV5-4 and J usage is TRBJ2-7; D is perhaps TRBD1 (6 bases). Trimming left V 4 bases short and J 2 bases short, with 16 bases between. From germline, CDR1 is SGHNT and CDR2 YYREEE (reference sequence). The CDR3 length is 15 residues. The chain's CDR3 is CASSRTDLPPYEQYF. Written as DNA, the CDR3 is TGTGCCAGCAGCCGGACAGACCTTCCCCCCTACGAGCAGTACTTC.

The table lists this clone with a few counts. V usage is TRBV9 and J usage is TRBJ2-5; D unclear. The J call may not be correct, given that the DNA end is closer to TRBJ2-7. The CDR3 totals 15 residues. In germline, CDR1 is SGDLS, CDR2 YYNGEE. The CDR3, as DNA: TGTGCCAGCAGCGAGTTTGGAAGACTGTCCTACGAGCAGTACTTC. Translating it yields CASSEFGRLSYEQYF.

The gene calls are TRBV5-4 and TRBJ1-1; 9 nucleotides match TRBD1. The germline CDR1 and CDR2 sequences are SGHNT and YYREEE (reference sequence). V shed 4 bases and J 8 bases; nucleotides not matched to a gene: 9. CDR3 length: 14 residues. CDR3 region: CASSPTGGASEAFF. The DNA of the CDR3 is TGTGCCAGCAGCCCCACAGGGGGCGCCTCAGAAGCTTTCTTT.

The chain carries TRBV6-1 and TRBJ2-5, with unresolved D. Germline V CDR1 and CDR2: MNHNS, SASEGT. The CDR3 consists of 13 residues. V was cut by 4 bases and J by 3 bases, with 9 bases left in between. The CDR3: CASSGNEKETQYF. In DNA form, the CDR3 reads TGTGCCAGCAGTGGAAACGAGAAAGAGACCCAGTACTTC.

This chain uses TRBV7-9 with TRBJ1-2; D not certain. The CDR3 runs 13 residues. The V and J ends lost 1 base and 8 bases respectively, with 11 bases between them. Per the germline V gene, CDR1 is SEHNR and CDR2 is FQNEAQ (reference sequence). The CDR3: CASSLGGVRGYTF. CDR3 DNA sequence: TGTGCCAGCAGCTTAGGGGGAGTGAGAGGCTACACCTTC.

This clone was recorded a few times. V is TRBV7-2 and J is TRBJ1-5; D possibly corresponds to TRBD1 (6 bases). This CDR3 has 15 amino acids. Germline V lookup: CDR1 SGHTA, CDR2 FQGNSA. V gave up 3 bases and J gave up 5 bases, with 14 bases separating them. The CDR3 loop reads CASSFTTGSHQPQHF. DNA for the CDR3: TGTGCCAGCAGCTTTACTACAGGGTCGCATCAGCCCCAGCATTTT.

V and J are TRBV28 and TRBJ2-7; D is ambiguous. The CDR3 runs to 13 residues. From germline, CDR1 is MDHEN and CDR2 SYDVKM. The V end lost 4 bases, the J end lost 7 bases, and 14 bases lay between the germline ends. The CDR3 loop reads CASSSLSKEEQYF. CDR3 bases: TGTGCCAGCAGTTCCCTTAGTAAGGAGGAGCAGTACTTC.

The chain recombines TRBV27 with TRBJ2-7; D perhaps matches TRBD1 (5 bases). Trimming shortened V by 2 bases and J by 2 bases, and 16 bases separated the two germline ends. The CDR3 contains 16 residues. Germline values: CDR1 MNHEY, CDR2 SMNVEV (reference sequence). CDR3 nucleotides: TGTGCCAGCAGTTTAATTCGGTTTGGCAGGGCCTACGAGCAGTACTTC. It encodes CASSLIRFGRAYEQYF.